This TCR beta chain emerged from a study of T cells in Graves' hyperthyroidism and ophthalmopathy. Researchers took RNA transcripts and amplified the TCR beta CDR3 regions from them. The HTBI set primed first-round TCR CDR3 RT-PCR. TCRdb analysed the multiplex PCR reads with MiXCR anew, one entry per CDR3 protein. Among 700,000 or so distinct CDR3 sequences listed, about 14% were seen once. In this sample, this clonotype turned up a few times. Per germline, CDR1 LNHNV and CDR2 YYDKDF (reference sequence). CDR3 length: 13 amino acids. V gave up 0 bases and J gave up 5 bases, with 7 bases separating them. Disease lasting under 3 months, a NOSPECS grade of at least 4, and a Clinical Activity Score of at least 3 were features of the ophthalmopathy patients. PBMCs were derived from about 10 ml fresh peripheral blood.

This chain connects TRBV15 to TRBJ2-5; no clear D gene. This sequence was found in a woman in her 50s with Graves' ophthalmopathy. The specimen was blood. CDR3 sequence: CATSRDPYETQYF. The CDR3 DNA sequence: TGTGCCACCAGCAGAGATCCATACGAGACCCAGTACTTC.